This is a list of T cell receptor beta chains from one sample in a study of cytomegalovirus exposure and HLA in healthy donors. Data came from immunoSEQ multiplex PCR; TCRdb stores just in-frame clones and leaves some out. The table records some 29,000 clones, around two fifths of them present only once. Sequencing input: PBMCs. The receptor set was obtained from a woman between 45 and 65 years old in good health and CMV-seronegative. CDR3s include the opening cysteine and the closing phenylalanine or tryptophan.

J: TRBJ1-3; V: TRBV10-2; CDR3: CASSDSRSGNTIYF
J: TRBJ1-4; V: TRBV10-1; CDR3: CASSPGTGDEKLFF
J: TRBJ2-3; V: TRBV7-8; CDR3: CASSPYRVLQGKTDTQYF
J: TRBJ2-2; V: TRBV2; CDR3: CASGQGSYTGELFF
J: TRBJ2-7; V: TRBV19; CDR3: CASSDAGTGGSYEQYF
J: TRBJ2-1; V: TRBV7-3; CDR3: CASSSTLAGGSYNEQFF
J: TRBJ2-2; V: TRBV9; CDR3: CASSARLAGGSGELFF
J: TRBJ2-5; V: TRBV28; CDR3: CASSVAGGRAKETQYF
J: TRBJ2-7; V: TRBV30; CDR3: CAWRGGGYEQYF
J: TRBJ1-5; V: TRBV5-6; CDR3: CASSFWGYQPQHF
J: TRBJ1-1; V: TRBV30; CDR3: CAWSLQTGTEAFF
J: TRBJ2-7; V: TRBV7-6; CDR3: CASSYSGFPGHEQYF
J: TRBJ2-1; V: TRBV5-6; CDR3: CASSWDRGSYNEQFF
J: TRBJ2-7; V: TRBV5-4; CDR3: CASSAGLAVSYEQYF
J: TRBJ2-2; V: TRBV7-6; CDR3: CASKTQVRGELFF
J: TRBJ2-4; V: TRBV2; CDR3: CASSDLVRRAKNIQYF
J: TRBJ2-3; V: TRBV18; CDR3: CASSLPHPSGWGTDTQYF
J: TRBJ1-2; V: TRBV5-4; CDR3: CASRGADRAYGYTF
J: TRBJ1-3; V: TRBV29-1; CDR3: CSVERLTGTGRNTIYF
J: TRBJ1-5; V: TRBV5-8; CDR3: CASSPTGTGFHQPQHF
J: TRBJ2-1; V: TRBV2; CDR3: CASRQTSGSASEQFF
J: TRBJ1-2; V: TRBV16; CDR3: CASSQSQGTVSGYTF
J: TRBJ2-7; V: TRBV7-9; CDR3: CASSLPPFRDTSYEQYF
J: TRBJ2-1; V: TRBV11-2; CDR3: CASSSIRGDTYNEQFF
J: TRBJ2-5; V: TRBV7-9; CDR3: CASSVTGTGVETQYF
J: TRBJ2-1; V: TRBV28; CDR3: CASSTPGQAKGEQFF
J: TRBJ2-7; V: TRBV7-6; CDR3: CASSPGGRGDEQYF
J: TRBJ1-5; V: TRBV28; CDR3: CASSLPPGDQPQHF
J: .; V: TRBV7-2; CDR3: CASSLVATGGISYEQYF
J: TRBJ1-5; V: TRBV7-9; CDR3: CASSDGAGQPQHF
J: TRBJ2-1; V: TRBV4-1; CDR3: CASSRGSSGSGDEQFF
J: TRBJ1-5; V: TRBV29-1; CDR3: CSVAGLDSNQPQHF
J: TRBJ2-7; V: TRBV9; CDR3: CASSVGQASSYEQYF
J: TRBJ2-2; V: TRBV19; CDR3: CASSSGRAGGELFF
J: TRBJ1-5; V: TRBV18; CDR3: CASSPSGGSSNQPQHF
J: TRBJ2-3; V: TRBV5-1; CDR3: CAVRRQGTDTQYF
J: TRBJ2-1; V: TRBV19; CDR3: CASSIVPSGRINEQFF
J: TRBJ1-4; V: TRBV5-1; CDR3: CASSPGGKPNEKLFF
J: TRBJ2-4; V: TRBV2; CDR3: CASSEQGEHIQYF
J: TRBJ2-3; V: TRBV7-3; CDR3: CASSRTGDTDTQYF
J: TRBJ1-3; V: TRBV27; CDR3: CASSLVGGTTISGNTIYF